The 13 T cell receptor beta chains given below trace back to one sample, sequenced in a study of OX40 agonist ivuxolimab in advanced cancers. Libraries were built with the immunoSEQ multiplex PCR assay. Drawn from immuneACCESS, this table holds only the in-frame rearrangements with V and J called that TCRdb kept. Clones are partly lost; checked studies trace under half to an unresolved V gene and leave the rest unexplained. The sample contains 77,000 or so clones, approximately 92% of them found a single time. Approximately 0.3% of the sample comes from the top ten. Here the sequenced sample was CD4+ or CD8+ T cells sorted from blood, taken in a trial of the OX40 agonist ivuxolimab. These receptors were collected from an adult with an advanced solid tumor such as melanoma, head and neck, liver or kidney cancer.

The chain employs TRBV5-1 and TRBJ2-1; 8 nucleotides agree with TRBD2. The CDR3 is made up of 15 amino acids. Looked up from germline, CDR1 is SGHRS and CDR2 is YFSETQ. V dropped 0 bases and J dropped 3; count of bases not matched to a gene: 2. The CDR3: CASSLELADYNEQFF. CDR3 in DNA: TGCGCCAGCAGCTTGGAACTAGCGGACTACAATGAGCAGTTCTTC.

This chain links TRBV5-1 with TRBJ2-1; tentative D call: TRBD1 (6 bases). Germline-derived CDR1 and CDR2 are SGHRS and YFSETQ. The V gene lost 4 bases and the J gene lost 9 bases, with 8 bases spanning the gap. This CDR3 has 11 residues. DNA for the CDR3: TGCGCCAGCAGCGAGGGGGTTGAGCAGTTCTTC. It codes for CASSEGVEQFF.

The chain joins TRBV15 to TRBJ1-6, with D maybe TRBD1 (6 bases). Germline CDR1 is LNHNV and CDR2 is YYDKDF (reference sequence). The CDR3 spans 15 residues. Trimming removed 5 bases at V and 10 bases at J, with 18 bases between. CDR3: CATSSLPGGGSPLHF. CDR3 in DNA: TGTGCCACCAGCTCCCTCCCTGGGGGCGGCTCACCCCTCCACTTT.

The chain has TRBV5-1 and TRBJ2-3; TRBD1 matches at 9 bases. This CDR3 contains 16 residues. Looked up from germline, CDR1 is SGHRS and CDR2 is YFSETQ. V lost 4 bases and J lost 3; bases outside the gene matches: 9. CDR3 protein: CASSPGQGLWTDTQYF. CDR3 in DNA: TGCGCCAGCAGCCCCGGACAGGGGCTGTGGACAGATACGCAGTATTTT.

The V and J genes are TRBV11-3 and TRBJ2-3; D is undetermined. This CDR3 region has 14 residues. The ends were cut back, 5 bases at V and 3 bases at J, with 12 bases in the middle. Germline CDR1 reads SGHNT; CDR2 reads YENEEA. The DNA for the CDR3 is TGTGCCAGCAGCCCCTTAGGACGGACAGATACGCAGTATTTT. As protein: CASSPLGRTDTQYF. Based on the CDR3 plus reference TRBV11-3 and TRBJ2-3, the full variable domain is EAGVVQSPRYKIIEKKQPVAFWCNPISGHNTLYWYLQNLGQGPELLIRYENEEAVDDSQLPKDRFSAERLKGVDSTLKIQPAELGDSAVYLCASSPLGRTDTQYFGPGTRLTVL.

The CDR3 region is CASSSSLASSYEQYF. CDR3 DNA sequence: TGTGCCAGCAGCTCAAGTCTGGCGAGCTCCTACGAGCAGTACTTC. J is TRBJ2-7 and V is TRBV7-2; D gene uncertain. This CDR3 has 15 amino acids. Trimming stripped 4 bases from V and 0 bases from J, with 13 bases between. From germline, CDR1 is SGHTA and CDR2 FQGNSA.

The rearrangement links TRBV27 to TRBJ2-7, with a weak D call TRBD2 (7 bases). The CDR3 runs 15 residues. The V gene lost 1 base and the J gene lost 4 bases, with 14 bases spanning the gap. Germline assignment: CDR1 MNHEY and CDR2 SMNVEV (reference sequence). The DNA of the CDR3 is TGTGCCAGCAGTTTATTCGGGGGGCCTCCGTACGAGCAGTACTTC. Its protein product is CASSLFGGPPYEQYF.

This chain connects TRBV30 to TRBJ2-1, with TRBD2 matching 8 bases. V trimming: 5 bases; J trimming: 6 bases; junction bases outside the gene matches: 9. There are 14 residues in the CDR3. Germline V CDR1 and CDR2: GTSNPN, SVGIG (reference sequence). CDR3 sequence (DNA): TGTGCCTGGCTATTAGCGGGGAGCCCCAATGAGCAGTTCTTC. It encodes CAWLLAGSPNEQFF.

The V call is TRBV19, the J call TRBJ2-2; 11 bases align to TRBD2. Germline CDR1 reads LNHDA; CDR2 reads SQIVND (reference sequence). This CDR3 is built from 17 residues. The trim removed 5 bases at V and 0 bases at J, leaving 5 bases unmatched. Written as DNA, the CDR3 is TGTGCCAGTAGTCCTAGCGGGGGGTTCGCGAACACCGGGGAGCTGTTTTTT. Amino acids: CASSPSGGFANTGELFF. The whole variable domain, remainder taken from reference TRBV19 and TRBJ2-2, is DGGITQSPKYLFRKEGQNVTLSCEQNLNHDAMYWYRQDPGQGLRLIYYSQIVNDFQKGDIAEGYSVSREKKESFPLTVTSAQKNPTAFYLCASSPSGGFANTGELFFGEGSRLTVL.

V usage is TRBV4-3 and J usage is TRBJ1-2; D gene uncertain. The CDR3 contains 16 residues. Trimming took 0 bases from V and 0 from J, leaving 11 bases between them. Germline V lookup: CDR1 LGHNA, CDR2 YSLEER. CDR3 sequence reads: CASSQEFVQTNYGYTF. Here the CDR3 DNA reads TGCGCCAGCAGCCAAGAGTTCGTCCAGACTAACTATGGCTACACCTTC.

As DNA, the CDR3 is TGTGCCAGCAGCCAAGATGGAGGACGCACAGATACGCAGTATTTT. The encoded protein is CASSQDGGRTDTQYF. The chain uses TRBV14 and TRBJ2-3; D may be TRBD2 (5 bases). The CDR3 length is 15 residues. Between the trimmed V and J ends, which lost 0 bases and 1 base, there was a span of 8 bases. Germline V gene lookup returns CDR1 SGHDN and CDR2 FVKESK.

This chain links TRBV5-4 with TRBJ2-7; D unclear. The CDR3 spans 13 residues. Looked up from germline, CDR1 is SGHNT and CDR2 is YYREEE (reference sequence). V lost 2 bases and J 2 bases, leaving 8 bases between the germline ends. CDR3 amino acids: CASSFDEAYEQYF. Written as DNA, the CDR3 is TGTGCCAGCAGCTTTGACGAAGCCTACGAGCAGTACTTC.

The V call is TRBV7-2, the J call TRBJ2-7; TRBD2 is a possible D gene (6 bases). Germline V lookup: CDR1 SGHTA, CDR2 FQGNSA. The CDR3 spans 14 residues. The germline V and J ends were trimmed by 6 bases and 7 bases, with 19 bases remaining between them. CDR3: CASSSGLSNGEQYF. The CDR3 bases are TGTGCCAGCAGTTCGGGACTCTCGAACGGGGAGCAGTACTTC.